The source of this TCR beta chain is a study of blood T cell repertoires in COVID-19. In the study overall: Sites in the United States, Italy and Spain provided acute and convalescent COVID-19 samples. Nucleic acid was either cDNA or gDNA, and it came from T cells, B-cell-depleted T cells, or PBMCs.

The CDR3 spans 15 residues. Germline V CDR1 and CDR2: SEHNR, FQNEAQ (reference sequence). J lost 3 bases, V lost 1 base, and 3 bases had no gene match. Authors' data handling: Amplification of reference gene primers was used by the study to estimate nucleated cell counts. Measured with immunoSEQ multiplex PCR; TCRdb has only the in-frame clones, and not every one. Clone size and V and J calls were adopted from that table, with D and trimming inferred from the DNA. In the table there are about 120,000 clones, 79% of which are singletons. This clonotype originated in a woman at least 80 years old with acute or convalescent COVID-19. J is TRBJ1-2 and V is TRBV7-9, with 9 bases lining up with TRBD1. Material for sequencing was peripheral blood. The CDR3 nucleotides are TGTGCCAGCAGCTTAGACGGACAGGGGCACTATGGCTACACCTTC. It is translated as CASSLDGQGHYGYTF.